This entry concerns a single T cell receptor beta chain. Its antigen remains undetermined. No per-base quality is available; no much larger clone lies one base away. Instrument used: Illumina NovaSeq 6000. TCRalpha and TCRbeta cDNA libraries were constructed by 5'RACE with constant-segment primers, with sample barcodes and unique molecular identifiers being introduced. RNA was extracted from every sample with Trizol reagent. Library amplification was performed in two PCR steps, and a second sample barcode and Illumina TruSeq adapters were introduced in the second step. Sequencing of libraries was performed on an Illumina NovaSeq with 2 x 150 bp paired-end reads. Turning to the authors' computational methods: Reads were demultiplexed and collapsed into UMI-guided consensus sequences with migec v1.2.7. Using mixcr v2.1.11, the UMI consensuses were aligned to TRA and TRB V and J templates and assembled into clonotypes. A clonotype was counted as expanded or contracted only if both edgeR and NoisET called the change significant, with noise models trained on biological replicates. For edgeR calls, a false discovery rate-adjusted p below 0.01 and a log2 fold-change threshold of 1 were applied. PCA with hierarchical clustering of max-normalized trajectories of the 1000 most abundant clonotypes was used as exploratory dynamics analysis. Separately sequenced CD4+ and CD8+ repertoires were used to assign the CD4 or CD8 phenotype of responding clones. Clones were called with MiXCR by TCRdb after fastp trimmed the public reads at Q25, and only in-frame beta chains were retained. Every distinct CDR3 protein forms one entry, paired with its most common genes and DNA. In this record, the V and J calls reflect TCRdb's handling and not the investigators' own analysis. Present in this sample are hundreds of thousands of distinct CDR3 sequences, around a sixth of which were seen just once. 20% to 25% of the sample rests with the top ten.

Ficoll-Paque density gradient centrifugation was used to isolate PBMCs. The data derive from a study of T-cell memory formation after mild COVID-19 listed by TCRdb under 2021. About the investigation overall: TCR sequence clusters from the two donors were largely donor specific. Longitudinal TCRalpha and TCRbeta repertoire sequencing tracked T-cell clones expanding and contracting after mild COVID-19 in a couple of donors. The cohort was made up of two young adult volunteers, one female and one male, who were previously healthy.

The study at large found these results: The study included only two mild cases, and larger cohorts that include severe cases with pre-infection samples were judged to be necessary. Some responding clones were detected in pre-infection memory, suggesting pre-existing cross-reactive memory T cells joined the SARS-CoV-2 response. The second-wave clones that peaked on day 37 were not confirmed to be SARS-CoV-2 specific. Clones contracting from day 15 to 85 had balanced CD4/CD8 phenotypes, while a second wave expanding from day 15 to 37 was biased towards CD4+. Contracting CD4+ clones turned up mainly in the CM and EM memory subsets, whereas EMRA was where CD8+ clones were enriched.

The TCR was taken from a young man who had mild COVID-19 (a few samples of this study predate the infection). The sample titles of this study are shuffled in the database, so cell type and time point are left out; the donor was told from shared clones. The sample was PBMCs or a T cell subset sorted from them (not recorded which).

The DNA sequence follows: TGTGCCAGCAGTTTAAGACAATCCTACGAGCAGTACGTC. The translation is CASSLRQSYEQYV. This receptor chain uses TRBV28 and TRBJ2-7; a confident D gene designation cannot be given. According to the germline V gene, CDR1 reads MDHEN and CDR2 reads SYDVKM. Between the V and J ends, shortened by 2 bases and 1 base respectively, the junction contains 6 bases. Taken from cysteine to valine, the CDR3 has 13 residues. This entry keeps only the CDR3 DNA: 39 bases, framed from base 1.